Shown below are 18 T cell receptor beta chains from a single sample sequenced in a study of T cells after yellow fever vaccination (dated by TCRdb to 2018 to 2020). The sample's treatment or condition label is to be understood as: live attenuated yellow fever vaccine strain. Library method: 5' RACE. Sequencing instrument: Illumina HiSeq 2500. In TCRdb, the public reads were trimmed at Q25 with fastp and aligned with MiXCR, with productive beta chains retained. Rows matching on CDR3 protein sequence are summarized as one entry with the most common DNA and genes. The sample table shows around 140,000 distinct CDR3 sequences, and roughly 6.7% are seen once. The top ten clones comprise approximately 0.64% of the sample. The sample was CD4+ T cells sorted from PBMCs, taken 10 days after the yellow fever booster vaccination. These receptors all come from a man between 25 and 39 years old who received the YFV17D yellow fever vaccine.

The J gene is TRBJ2-1, the V gene TRBV5-4, with 8 nucleotides matching TRBD1. CDR1 and CDR2 (germline): SGHNT, YYREEE (reference sequence). This CDR3 spans 15 amino acids. Unmatched junction bases numbered 5, after V lost 1 base and J lost 5 bases. Here the CDR3 reads CASSLWDRRDNEQFF. The CDR3 nucleotides are TGTGCCAGCAGCTTGTGGGACAGGAGGGACAATGAGCAGTTCTTC.

This clonotype was seen more than once but under ten times. V usage is TRBV5-6 and J usage is TRBJ2-5; possible D gene TRBD2, 6 bases. Trimming shortened V by 1 base and J by 5 bases, and 18 bases separated the two germline ends. Germline loops: CDR1 SGHDT, CDR2 YYEEEE. The CDR3 runs to 16 residues. CDR3 protein: CASSLIAPRGGETQYF. CDR3 bases: TGTGCCAGCAGCTTGATAGCGCCAAGAGGAGGGGAGACCCAGTACTTC.

As concerns this clonotype: A much bigger clone sits one base away, suggesting this may be a read error. The rearrangement joins TRBV4-1 to TRBJ2-7; 11 nucleotides match TRBD2. CDR1 is MGHRA and CDR2 is YSYEKL in the germline V gene. The CDR3 consists of 15 residues. CDR3 loop: CSSSHPTSGINEQYF. The CDR3 DNA reads as TGCTCCAGCAGCCACCCGACTAGCGGGATCAACGAGCAGTACTTC.

There are many counts of this clonotype. The rearrangement links TRBV12-3 or TRBV12-4 to TRBJ2-1, with D uncertain. This CDR3 is built from 16 residues. V shed 6 bases and J shed 0 bases, with 15 bases lying between them. CDR3: CASSARPKDSYNEQFF. CDR3 coding DNA: TGTGCCAGCAGCGCTCGACCGAAGGACTCCTACAATGAGCAGTTCTTC.

This clonotype was picked up a small number of times. CDR3: CSARRSTGKVSYNEQFF. The CDR3 DNA reads TGCAGTGCTAGAAGATCCACGGGGAAGGTGTCCTACAATGAGCAGTTCTTC. The chain has TRBV20-1 and TRBJ2-1, with a tentative D call TRBD2 (5 bases). The CDR3 covers 17 residues. Trimming left V 2 bases short and J 1 base short, with 18 bases between. Germline V CDR1 and CDR2: DFQATT, SNEGSKA (reference sequence).

This clonotype was seen many times. The chain uses TRBV20-1 and TRBJ1-5, with 10 bases that match TRBD1. The CDR3 contains 14 residues. Trimming took 3 bases from V and 2 from J; bases not matched to a gene: 1. CDR1 is DFQATT, CDR2 SNEGSKA, per germline (reference sequence). For the CDR3, the DNA is TGCAGTGCTAGCGGGACAGGGGGCAATCAGCCCCAGCATTTT. Translation gives CSASGTGGNQPQHF.

This clonotype was found many times. The rearrangement joins TRBV4-3 to TRBJ2-1; 8 bases fit TRBD2. CDR3 length: 14 residues. The V gene's germline CDR1 is LGHNA and CDR2 YSLEER. With 3 bases clipped from V and 6 bases from J, the junction kept 4 bases outside the gene matches. The CDR3 protein is CASSHPGGTNEQFF. The CDR3, as DNA: TGCGCCAGCAGCCACCCGGGAGGGACCAATGAGCAGTTCTTC.

This clonotype appeared many times. V gene TRBV10-3 combines with J gene TRBJ2-5; D gene uncertain. Germline CDR1 reads ENHRY; CDR2 reads SYGVKD. The V and J ends lost 0 bases and 3 bases respectively, with 11 bases between them. The CDR3 runs 15 residues. CDR3 bases: TGTGCCATCAGTGAGTCGGCAGGAGCTAAAGAGACCCAGTACTTC. This translates into CAISESAGAKETQYF.

This clonotype has ten or more counts. The genes are TRBV29-1 and TRBJ2-1, with 7 bases lining up with TRBD2. Trimming cost V 7 bases and J 9 bases; bases outside gene matches: 15. The CDR3 is 14 residues long. Germline assignment: CDR1 SQVTM and CDR2 ANQGSEA. The CDR3 nucleotides are TGCAGCGGGCTCGGTGGGACTACCCTCACTGAGCAGTTCTTC. Amino acids: CSGLGGTTLTEQFF.

This clonotype was observed at least ten times. The chain has TRBV2 and TRBJ2-3; 8 nucleotides agree with TRBD2. The CDR3 contains 15 residues. Germline lookup yields CDR1 SNHLY and CDR2 FYNNEI. V lost 8 bases to trimming and J lost 2 bases; unmatched junction nucleotides: 9. The chain's CDR3 is CASEVAGTNTDTQYF. For the CDR3, the DNA is TGTGCCAGCGAAGTAGCGGGAACTAACACAGATACGCAGTATTTT.

This clonotype was counted ten times or more. The J gene is TRBJ1-5, the V gene TRBV20-1; D might be TRBD1 (5 bases). V shed 3 bases and J shed 4 bases, with 16 bases lying between them. Per germline, CDR1 DFQATT and CDR2 SNEGSKA (reference sequence). This CDR3 has 15 residues. This CDR3 reads CSASDPRGENQPQHF. The CDR3 DNA reads as TGCAGTGCTAGCGACCCCCGGGGGGAAAATCAGCCCCAGCATTTT.

A word on this clonotype: This could be a read error, since a much larger clone is one nucleotide away. The chain has TRBV9 and TRBJ2-2; perhaps TRBD1 as D (5 bases). The V gene's germline CDR1 is SGDLS and CDR2 YYNGEE. Trimming cost V 0 bases and J 2 bases, with 11 bases left between them. The CDR3 has 16 residues. CDR3 in DNA: TGTGCCAGCAGCGTAGACTCAGGGCCCAACACCGGGGAGCTGTTTTTT. This codes for CASSVDSGPNTGELFF.

This clonotype was recorded at least ten times. This sequence joins TRBV4-2 and TRBJ2-1; TRBD1 matches at 8 bases. From germline, CDR1 is LGHNA and CDR2 YNFKEQ. This CDR3 contains 14 residues. J was trimmed by 6 bases and V by 1 base; bases with no gene match: 2. The CDR3 loop is CASSQVGTGNEQFF. The CDR3 nucleotides read TGTGCCAGCAGCCAAGTGGGGACAGGCAATGAGCAGTTCTTC.

The table lists this clonotype with many counts. This chain joins TRBV4-3 and TRBJ2-2; D call uncertain. Trimming left V 4 bases short and J 7 bases short, with 7 bases between. Germline loops: CDR1 LGHNA, CDR2 YSLEER. The CDR3 runs to 12 residues. The chain's CDR3 is CASSLRVGELFF. In nucleotides, the CDR3 is TGCGCCAGCAGCCTTAGAGTCGGGGAGCTGTTTTTT.

On this clonotype: This may be a read error, as it is one base from a much larger clone. The rearrangement joins TRBV7-2 to TRBJ1-1; D uncertain. The CDR3 is 13 amino acids. V shed 5 bases and J shed 5 bases, with 12 bases lying between them. Looked up from germline, CDR1 is SGHTA and CDR2 is FQGNSA. The CDR3 is CASSKTFETEAFF. The DNA for the CDR3 is TGTGCCAGCAGCAAGACCTTTGAGACTGAAGCTTTCTTT.

This clonotype occurred many times. The rearrangement links TRBV5-1 to TRBJ1-1; no definite D call. Germline loops: CDR1 SGHRS, CDR2 YFSETQ. Trimming removed 4 bases from V and 2 bases from J, with 12 bases in between. The CDR3 extends over 14 amino acids. The CDR3 sequence is CASSPQDRNTEAFF. The CDR3, as DNA: TGCGCCAGCAGCCCCCAAGATCGAAACACTGAAGCTTTCTTT.

V usage is TRBV11-2 and J usage is TRBJ2-2; the D gene is possibly TRBD2 (7 bases). The CDR3 totals 15 residues. Germline V CDR1 and CDR2: SGHAT, FQNNGV. Trimming took 5 bases from V and 7 from J, leaving 17 bases between them. The CDR3 loop is CASSHRGGGDGELFF. The CDR3 nucleotides are TGTGCCAGCAGCCACCGAGGGGGGGGGGACGGGGAGCTGTTTTTT.

This clonotype was seen ten or more times. The genes are TRBV6-5 and TRBJ1-1; 7 bases are a match to TRBD1. The V and J ends lost 6 bases and 5 bases, in that order; junction bases with no gene match: 15. Germline V CDR1 and CDR2: MNHEY, SVGAGI. The CDR3 covers 16 residues. CDR3 nucleotides: TGTGCCAGCAGAGCTTATGATACAGGGGTGGGGACTGAAGCTTTCTTT. Protein product: CASRAYDTGVGTEAFF.